This T cell receptor (beta chain) emerged from a study of post-analysis software for immune sequencing data. The CDR3 totals 16 residues. The germline CDR1 and CDR2 sequences are SGHRS and YFSETQ. V was cut by 0 bases and J by 1 base, with 14 bases left in between. Concerning this clonotype: The antigen is undetermined.

The study, taken as a whole, reports: Batch-matched samples strongly co-clustered by F measure. There were five TRBV segments more frequent in patients than controls, and TRBV5-6, TRBV5-1 and TRBV20-1 were among them.

Unique molecular identifiers had been added to the TCR beta cDNA libraries. MiXCR, run by TCRdb on the PCR reads, gives a single entry per CDR3 protein. The top ten clones hold around 4.7% of a sample with fewer than 850,000 distinct CDR3 sequences, about 45% of them seen once. Sequencing was performed on blood. The clonotype was recovered from a girl under 18 with multiple sclerosis. This chain joins TRBV5-1 and TRBJ2-7; D perhaps matches TRBD2 (6 bases). The CDR3 bases are TGCGCCAGCAGCTTGGCCGGGGGACTGCTTTCCTACGAGCAGTACTTC. Its protein product is CASSLAGGLLSYEQYF.